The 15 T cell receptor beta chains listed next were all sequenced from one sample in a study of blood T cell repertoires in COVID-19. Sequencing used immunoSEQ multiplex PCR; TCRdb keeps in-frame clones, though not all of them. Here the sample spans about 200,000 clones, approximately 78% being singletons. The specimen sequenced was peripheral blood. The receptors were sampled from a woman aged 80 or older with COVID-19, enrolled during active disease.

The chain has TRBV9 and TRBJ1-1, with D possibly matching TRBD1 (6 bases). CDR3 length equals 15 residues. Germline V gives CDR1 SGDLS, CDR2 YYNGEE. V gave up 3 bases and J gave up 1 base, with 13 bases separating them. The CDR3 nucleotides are TGTGCCAGCAGCGAAACAGGGTTAAGGAACACTGAAGCTTTCTTT. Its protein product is CASSETGLRNTEAFF.

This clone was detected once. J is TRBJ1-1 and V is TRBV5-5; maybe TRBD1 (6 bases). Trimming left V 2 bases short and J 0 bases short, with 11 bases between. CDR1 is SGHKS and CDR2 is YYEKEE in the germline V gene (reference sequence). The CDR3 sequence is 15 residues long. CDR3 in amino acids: CASSFNPGVNTEAFF. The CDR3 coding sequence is TGTGCCAGCAGCTTCAACCCAGGGGTGAACACTGAAGCTTTCTTT.

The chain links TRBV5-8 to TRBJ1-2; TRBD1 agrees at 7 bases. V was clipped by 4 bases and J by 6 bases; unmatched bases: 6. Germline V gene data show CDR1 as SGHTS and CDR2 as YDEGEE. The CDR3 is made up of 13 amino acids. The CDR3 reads CASSGRQGDGYTF. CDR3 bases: TGTGCCAGCAGCGGCAGACAGGGCGATGGCTACACCTTC. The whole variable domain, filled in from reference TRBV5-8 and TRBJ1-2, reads EAGVTQSPTHLIKTRGQQATLRCSPISGHTSVYWYQQALGLGLQFLLWYDEGEERNRGNFPPRFSGRQFPNYSSELNVNALELEDSALYLCASSGRQGDGYTFGSGTRLTVV.

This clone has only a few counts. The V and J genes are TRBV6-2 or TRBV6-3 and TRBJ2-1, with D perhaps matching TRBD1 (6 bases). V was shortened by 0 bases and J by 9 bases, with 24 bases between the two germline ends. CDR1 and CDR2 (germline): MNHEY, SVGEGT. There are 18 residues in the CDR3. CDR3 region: CASSYSLALPLLGGEQFF. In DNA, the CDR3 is TGTGCCAGCAGTTACTCCTTGGCCCTCCCGCTATTAGGGGGTGAGCAGTTCTTC.

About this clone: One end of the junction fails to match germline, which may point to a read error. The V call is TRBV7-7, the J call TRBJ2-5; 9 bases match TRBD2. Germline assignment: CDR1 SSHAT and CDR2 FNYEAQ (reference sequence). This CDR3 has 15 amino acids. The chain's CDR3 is CASSPSVAGVETQYF. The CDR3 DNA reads TGTGCTAGCAGCCCGTCAGTAGCGGGGGTTGAGACCCAGTACTTC.

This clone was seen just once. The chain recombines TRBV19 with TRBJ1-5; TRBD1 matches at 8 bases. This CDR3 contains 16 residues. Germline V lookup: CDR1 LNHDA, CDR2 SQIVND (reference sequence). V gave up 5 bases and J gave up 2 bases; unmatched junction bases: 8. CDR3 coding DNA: TGTGCCAGTAGTCCGCCCGGGGGACAGGGCAATCAGCCCCAGCATTTT. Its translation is CASSPPGGQGNQPQHF.

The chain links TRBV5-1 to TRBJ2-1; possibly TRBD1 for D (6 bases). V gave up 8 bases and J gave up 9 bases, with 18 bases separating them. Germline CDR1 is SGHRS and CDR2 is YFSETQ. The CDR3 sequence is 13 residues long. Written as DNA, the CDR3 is TGCGCCAGTTCGGAACAGGGCGTCGGTGAGCAGTTCTTC. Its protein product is CASSEQGVGEQFF. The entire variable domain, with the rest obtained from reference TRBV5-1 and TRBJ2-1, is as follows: KAGVTQTPRYLIKTRGQQVTLSCSPISGHRSVSWYQQTPGQGLQFLFEYFSETQRNKGNFPGRFSGRQFSNSRSEMNVSTLELGDSALYLCASSEQGVGEQFFGPGTRLTVL.

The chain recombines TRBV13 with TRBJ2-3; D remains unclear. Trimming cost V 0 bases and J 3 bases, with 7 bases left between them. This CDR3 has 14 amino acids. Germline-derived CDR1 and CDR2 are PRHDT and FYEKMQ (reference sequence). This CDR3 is CASSLGRRTDTQYF. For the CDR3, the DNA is TGTGCCAGCAGCTTAGGGCGGCGGACAGATACGCAGTATTTT.

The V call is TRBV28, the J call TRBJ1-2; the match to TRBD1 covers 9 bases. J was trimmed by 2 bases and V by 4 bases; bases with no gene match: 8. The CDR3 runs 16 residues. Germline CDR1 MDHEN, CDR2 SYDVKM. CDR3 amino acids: CASSSPGTGWNYGYTF. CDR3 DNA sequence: TGTGCCAGCAGTTCCCCCGGGACAGGGTGGAACTATGGCTACACCTTC.

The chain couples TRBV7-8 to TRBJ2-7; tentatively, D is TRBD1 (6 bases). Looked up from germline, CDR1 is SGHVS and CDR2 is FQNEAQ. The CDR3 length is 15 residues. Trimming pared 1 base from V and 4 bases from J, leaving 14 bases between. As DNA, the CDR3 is TGTGCCAGCAGCTTAGAAGGCAGGGGTCATTACGAGCAGTACTTC. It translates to CASSLEGRGHYEQYF.

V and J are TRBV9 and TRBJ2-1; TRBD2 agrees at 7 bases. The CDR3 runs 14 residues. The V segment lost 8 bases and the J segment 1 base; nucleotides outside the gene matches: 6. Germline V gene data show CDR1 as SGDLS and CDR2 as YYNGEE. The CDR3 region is CASSSGPSYNEQFF. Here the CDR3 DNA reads TGTGCCAGTTCTAGCGGACCTTCCTACAATGAGCAGTTCTTC.

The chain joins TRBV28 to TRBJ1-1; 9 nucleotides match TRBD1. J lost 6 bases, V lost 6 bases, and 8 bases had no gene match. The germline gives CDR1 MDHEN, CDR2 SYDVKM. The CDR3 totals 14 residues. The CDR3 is CASSPRDRVPEAFF. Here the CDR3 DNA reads TGTGCCAGCAGCCCGCGGGACAGGGTCCCTGAAGCTTTCTTT. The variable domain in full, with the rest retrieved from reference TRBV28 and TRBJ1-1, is DVKVTQSSRYLVKRTGEKVFLECVQDMDHENMFWYRQDPGLGLRLIYFSYDVKMKEKGDIPEGYSVSREKKERFSLILESASTNQTSMYLCASSPRDRVPEAFFGQGTRLTVV.

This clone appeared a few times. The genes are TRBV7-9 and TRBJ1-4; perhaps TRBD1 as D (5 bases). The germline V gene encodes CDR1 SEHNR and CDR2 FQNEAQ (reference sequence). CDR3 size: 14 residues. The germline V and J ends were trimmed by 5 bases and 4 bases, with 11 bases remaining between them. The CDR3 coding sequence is TGTGCCAGCAGCCCCGGGGGGGGTAATGAAAAACTGTTTTTT. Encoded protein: CASSPGGGNEKLFF.

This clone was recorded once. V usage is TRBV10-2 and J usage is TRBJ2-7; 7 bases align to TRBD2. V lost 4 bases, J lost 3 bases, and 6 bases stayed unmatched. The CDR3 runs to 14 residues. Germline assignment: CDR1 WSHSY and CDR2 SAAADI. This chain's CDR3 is CASSGGGGNYEQYF. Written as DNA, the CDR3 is TGCGCCAGCAGTGGGGGGGGAGGGAACTACGAGCAGTACTTC.

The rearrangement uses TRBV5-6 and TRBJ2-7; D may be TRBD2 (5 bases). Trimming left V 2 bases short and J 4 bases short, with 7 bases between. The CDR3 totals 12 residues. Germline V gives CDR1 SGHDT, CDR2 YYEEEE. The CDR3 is CASSLEGYEQYF. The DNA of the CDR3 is TGTGCCAGCAGCTTAGAGGGTTACGAGCAGTACTTC.